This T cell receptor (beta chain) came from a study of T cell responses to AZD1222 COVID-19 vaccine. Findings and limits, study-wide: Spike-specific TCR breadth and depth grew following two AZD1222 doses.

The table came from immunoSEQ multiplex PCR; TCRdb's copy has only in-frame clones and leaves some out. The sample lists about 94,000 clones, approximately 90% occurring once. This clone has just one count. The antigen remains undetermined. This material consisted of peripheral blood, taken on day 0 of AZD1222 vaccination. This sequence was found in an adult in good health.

The CDR3 nucleotides read TGTGCCAGTAGTATCACAGGGGACGGCTACACCTTC. Protein sequence: CASSITGDGYTF. V and J are TRBV19 and TRBJ1-2; 7 nucleotides line up with TRBD1. J was trimmed by 8 bases and V by 3 bases; bases with no gene match: 3. This CDR3 has 12 residues. Looked up from germline, CDR1 is LNHDA and CDR2 is SQIVND (reference sequence).